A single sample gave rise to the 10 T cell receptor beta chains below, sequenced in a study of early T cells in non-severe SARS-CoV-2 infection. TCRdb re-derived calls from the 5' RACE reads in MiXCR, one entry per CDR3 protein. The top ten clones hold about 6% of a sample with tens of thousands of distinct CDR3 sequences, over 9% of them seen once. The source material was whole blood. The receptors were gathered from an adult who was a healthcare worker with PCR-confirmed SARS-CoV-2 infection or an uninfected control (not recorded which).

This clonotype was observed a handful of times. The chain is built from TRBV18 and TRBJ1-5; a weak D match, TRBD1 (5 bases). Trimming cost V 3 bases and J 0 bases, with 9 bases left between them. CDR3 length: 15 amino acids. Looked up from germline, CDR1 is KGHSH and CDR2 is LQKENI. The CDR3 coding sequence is TGTGCCAGCTCACCTCAGGGCTATAGCAATCAGCCCCAGCATTTT. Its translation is CASSPQGYSNQPQHF.

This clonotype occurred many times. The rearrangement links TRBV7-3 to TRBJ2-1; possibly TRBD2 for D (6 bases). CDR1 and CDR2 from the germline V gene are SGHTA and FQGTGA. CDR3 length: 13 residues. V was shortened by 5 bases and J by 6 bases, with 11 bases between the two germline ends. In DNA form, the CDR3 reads TGTGCCAGCAGCCCGGGACTCCTCAATGAGCAGTTCTTC. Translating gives CASSPGLLNEQFF.

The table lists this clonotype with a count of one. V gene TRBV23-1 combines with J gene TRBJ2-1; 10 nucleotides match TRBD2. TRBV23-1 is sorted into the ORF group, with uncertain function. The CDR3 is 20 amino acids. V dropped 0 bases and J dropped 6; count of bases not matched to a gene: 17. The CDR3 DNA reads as TGCGCCAGCAGTCAATCTTTTTTACCCCAGCGGGAGGGCCCCCCCAATGAGCAGTTCTTC. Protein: CASSQSFLPQREGPPNEQFF.

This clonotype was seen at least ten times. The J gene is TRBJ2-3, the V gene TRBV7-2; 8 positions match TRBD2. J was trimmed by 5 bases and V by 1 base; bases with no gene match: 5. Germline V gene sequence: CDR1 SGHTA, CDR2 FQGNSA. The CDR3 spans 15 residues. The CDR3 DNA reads TGTGCCAGCAGCTTAGGAGGCCTAGCGGGAGATACGCAGTATTTT. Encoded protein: CASSLGGLAGDTQYF.

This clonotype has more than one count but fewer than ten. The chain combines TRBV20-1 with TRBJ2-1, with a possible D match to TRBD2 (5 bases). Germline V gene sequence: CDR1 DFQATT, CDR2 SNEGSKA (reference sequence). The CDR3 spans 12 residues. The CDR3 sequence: CSLDSAYNEQFF. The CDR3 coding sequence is TGCAGCTTGGACTCGGCCTACAATGAGCAGTTCTTC.

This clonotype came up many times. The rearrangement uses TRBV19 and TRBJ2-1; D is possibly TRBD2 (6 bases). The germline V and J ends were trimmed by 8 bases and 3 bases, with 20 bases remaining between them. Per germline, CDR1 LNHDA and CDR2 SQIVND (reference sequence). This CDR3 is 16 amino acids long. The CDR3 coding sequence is TGTGCCAGTTCCGAGCTTCCGGCGGGGAACTACAATGAGCAGTTCTTC. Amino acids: CASSELPAGNYNEQFF.

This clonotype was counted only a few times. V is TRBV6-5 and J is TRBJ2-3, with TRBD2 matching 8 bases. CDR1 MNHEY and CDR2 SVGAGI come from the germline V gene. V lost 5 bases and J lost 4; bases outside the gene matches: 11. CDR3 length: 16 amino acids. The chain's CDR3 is CASSKYSGRLADTQYF. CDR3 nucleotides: TGTGCCAGCAGTAAGTACAGCGGGAGACTCGCAGATACGCAGTATTTT.

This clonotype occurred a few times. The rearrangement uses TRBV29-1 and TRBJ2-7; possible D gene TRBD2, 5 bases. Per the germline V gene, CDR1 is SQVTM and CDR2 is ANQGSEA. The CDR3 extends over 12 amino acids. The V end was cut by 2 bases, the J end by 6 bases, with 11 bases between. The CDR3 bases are TGCAGCGTTGAAACTAGAAGTTCCGAGCAGTACTTC. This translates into CSVETRSSEQYF.

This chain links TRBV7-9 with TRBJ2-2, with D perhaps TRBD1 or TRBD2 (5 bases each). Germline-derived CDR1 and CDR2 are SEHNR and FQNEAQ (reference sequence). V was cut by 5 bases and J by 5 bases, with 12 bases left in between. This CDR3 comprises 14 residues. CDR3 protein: CASSPRDRTGELFF. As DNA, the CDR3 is TGTGCCAGCAGCCCCCGGGACCGGACCGGGGAGCTGTTTTTT.

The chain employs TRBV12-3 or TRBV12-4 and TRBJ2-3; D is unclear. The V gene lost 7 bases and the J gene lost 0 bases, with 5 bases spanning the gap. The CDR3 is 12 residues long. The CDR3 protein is CASTGSTDTQYF. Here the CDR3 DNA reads TGTGCCAGCACCGGCAGCACAGATACGCAGTATTTT.